Listed here are 5 T cell receptor beta chains from one sample, sequenced in a study of T cell responses to AZD1222 COVID-19 vaccine. Libraries were prepared by immunoSEQ multiplex PCR; TCRdb keeps only in-frame clonotypes and omits some of them. Of some 120,000 clones listed, roughly nine tenths are singletons. The material sequenced was peripheral blood, taken on day 0 of AZD1222 vaccination. The source is an adult in good health.

The V and J genes are TRBV6-5 and TRBJ2-5, with D perhaps being TRBD1 or TRBD2 (7 bases each). From germline, CDR1 is MNHEY and CDR2 SVGAGI. The CDR3 runs to 14 residues. V lost 6 bases and J lost 5, with 16 bases in between. The CDR3 nucleotides are TGTGCCAGCAGCCTATACAGGGGAGGGGAGACCCAGTACTTC. Encoded protein: CASSLYRGGETQYF.

The rearrangement links TRBV28 to TRBJ2-7; perhaps D is TRBD1 or TRBD2 (6 bases each). Trimming left V 7 bases short and J 7 bases short, with 14 bases between. The CDR3 is made up of 12 amino acids. Germline CDR1 reads MDHEN; CDR2 reads SYDVKM. The CDR3 reads CASKEGGREQYF. The CDR3 DNA sequence: TGTGCCAGCAAGGAGGGGGGAAGGGAGCAGTACTTC.

This clone was seen a single time. The rearrangement joins TRBV7-8 to TRBJ1-2; D is perhaps TRBD1 (5 bases). Trimming removed 3 bases from V and 6 bases from J, with 11 bases in between. Per the germline V gene, CDR1 is SGHVS and CDR2 is FQNEAQ. The CDR3 covers 13 residues. CDR3 protein: CASSFRDGNGYTF. The CDR3 DNA reads TGTGCCAGCAGCTTCCGGGACGGCAATGGCTACACCTTC.

The chain has TRBV28 and TRBJ1-3; D is unresolved. The V gene's germline CDR1 is MDHEN and CDR2 SYDVKM. V gave up 7 bases and J gave up 0 bases, with 13 bases separating them. This CDR3 spans 15 amino acids. DNA of the CDR3: TGTGCCAGCACCACCGGACGGCGCTCTGGAAACACCATATATTTT. Protein: CASTTGRRSGNTIYF. Supplemented by reference TRBV28 and TRBJ1-3, the full variable domain reads DVKVTQSSRYLVKRTGEKVFLECVQDMDHENMFWYRQDPGLGLRLIYFSYDVKMKEKGDIPEGYSVSREKKERFSLILESASTNQTSMYLCASTTGRRSGNTIYFGEGSWLTVV.

The chain joins TRBV30 to TRBJ1-2; no reliable D call. The CDR3 covers 12 residues. Germline V gives CDR1 GTSNPN, CDR2 SVGIG (reference sequence). V was clipped by 0 bases and J by 7 bases, with 9 bases between them. Here the CDR3 reads CAWSVLFSGYTF. In nucleotides, the CDR3 is TGTGCCTGGAGTGTACTATTTTCTGGCTACACCTTC.